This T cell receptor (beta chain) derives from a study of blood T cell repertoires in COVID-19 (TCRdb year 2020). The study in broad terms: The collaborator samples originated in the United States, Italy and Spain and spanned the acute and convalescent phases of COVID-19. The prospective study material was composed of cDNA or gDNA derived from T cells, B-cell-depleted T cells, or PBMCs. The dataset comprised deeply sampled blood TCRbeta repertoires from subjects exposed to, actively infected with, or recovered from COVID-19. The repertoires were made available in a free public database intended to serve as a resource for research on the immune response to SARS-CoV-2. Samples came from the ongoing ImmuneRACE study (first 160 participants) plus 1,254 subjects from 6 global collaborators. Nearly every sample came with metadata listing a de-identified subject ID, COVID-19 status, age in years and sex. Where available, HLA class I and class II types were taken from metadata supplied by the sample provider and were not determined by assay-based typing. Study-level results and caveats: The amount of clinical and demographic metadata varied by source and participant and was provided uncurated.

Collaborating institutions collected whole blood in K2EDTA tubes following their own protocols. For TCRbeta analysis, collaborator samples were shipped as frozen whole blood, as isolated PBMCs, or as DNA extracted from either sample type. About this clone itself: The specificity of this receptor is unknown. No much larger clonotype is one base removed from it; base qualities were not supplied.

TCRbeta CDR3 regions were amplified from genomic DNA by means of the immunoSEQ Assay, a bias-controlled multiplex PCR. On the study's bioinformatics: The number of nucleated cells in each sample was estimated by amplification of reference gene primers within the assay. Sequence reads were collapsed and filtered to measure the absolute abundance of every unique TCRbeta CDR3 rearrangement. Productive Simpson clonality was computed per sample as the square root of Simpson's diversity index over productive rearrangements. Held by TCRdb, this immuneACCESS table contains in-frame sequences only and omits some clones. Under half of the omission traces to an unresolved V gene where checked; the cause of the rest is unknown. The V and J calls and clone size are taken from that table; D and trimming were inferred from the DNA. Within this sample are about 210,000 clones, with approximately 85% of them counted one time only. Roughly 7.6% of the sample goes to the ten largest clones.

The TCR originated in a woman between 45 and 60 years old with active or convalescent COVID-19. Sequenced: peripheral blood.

The nucleotide sequence is given as TGTGCCAGCAGAGTTGGGGACAACGCGCCCCAGCATTTT. It translates as CASRVGDNAPQHF. Here the chain combines TRBV12-3 or TRBV12-4 and TRBJ1-5; perhaps TRBD1 is the D gene, with 6 bases matching. V is pared back by 6 bases and J by 9 bases, with 15 bases lying between the germline termini. The CDR3 has 13 amino acids, counting the end cysteine and phenylalanine. Only CDR3 DNA is held: 39 bases, read in frame from base 1.